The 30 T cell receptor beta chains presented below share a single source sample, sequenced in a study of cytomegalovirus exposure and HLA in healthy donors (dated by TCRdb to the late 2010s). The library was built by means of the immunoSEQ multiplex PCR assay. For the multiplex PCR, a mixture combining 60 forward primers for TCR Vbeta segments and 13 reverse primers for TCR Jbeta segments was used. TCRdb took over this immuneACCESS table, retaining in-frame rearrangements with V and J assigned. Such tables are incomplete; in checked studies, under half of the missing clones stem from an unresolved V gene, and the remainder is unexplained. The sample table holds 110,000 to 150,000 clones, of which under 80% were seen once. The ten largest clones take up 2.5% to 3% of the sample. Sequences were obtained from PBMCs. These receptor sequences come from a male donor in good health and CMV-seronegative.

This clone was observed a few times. In DNA form, the CDR3 reads TGTGCCAGTAGTATCGCCAGTCCTGGAAACACCATATATTTT. It encodes CASSIASPGNTIYF. The V call is TRBV19, the J call TRBJ1-3; D not resolved. The CDR3 totals 14 residues. Germline CDR1 and CDR2: LNHDA and SQIVND (reference sequence). Trimming stripped 3 bases from V and 2 bases from J, with 8 bases between.

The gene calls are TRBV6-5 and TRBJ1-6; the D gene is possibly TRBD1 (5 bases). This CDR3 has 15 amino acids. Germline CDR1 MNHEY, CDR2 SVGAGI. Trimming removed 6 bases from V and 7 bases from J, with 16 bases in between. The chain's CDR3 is CASSRQGPLNSPLHF. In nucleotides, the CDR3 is TGTGCCAGCAGCCGCCAGGGCCCGTTGAATTCACCCCTCCACTTT.

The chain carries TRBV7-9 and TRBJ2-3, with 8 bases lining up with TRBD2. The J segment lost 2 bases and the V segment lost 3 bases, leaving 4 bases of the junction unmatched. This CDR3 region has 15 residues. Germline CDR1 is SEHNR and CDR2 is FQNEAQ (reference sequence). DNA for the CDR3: TGTGCCAGCAGCTTGGCACTAGCGGACACAGATACGCAGTATTTT. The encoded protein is CASSLALADTDTQYF.

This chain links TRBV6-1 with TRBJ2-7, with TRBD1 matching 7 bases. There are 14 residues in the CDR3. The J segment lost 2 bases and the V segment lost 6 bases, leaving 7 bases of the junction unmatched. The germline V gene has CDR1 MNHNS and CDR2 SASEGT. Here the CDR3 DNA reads TGTGCCAGCAGCTTGGGACAGTCGACCTACGAGCAGTACTTC. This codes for CASSLGQSTYEQYF.

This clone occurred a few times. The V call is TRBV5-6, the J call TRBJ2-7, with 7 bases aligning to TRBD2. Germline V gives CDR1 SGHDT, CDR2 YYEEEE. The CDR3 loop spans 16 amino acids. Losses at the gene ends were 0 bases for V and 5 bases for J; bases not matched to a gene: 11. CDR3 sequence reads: CASSLDAGGNVDEQYF. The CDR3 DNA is TGTGCCAGCAGCTTGGATGCCGGGGGGAACGTCGACGAGCAGTACTTC.

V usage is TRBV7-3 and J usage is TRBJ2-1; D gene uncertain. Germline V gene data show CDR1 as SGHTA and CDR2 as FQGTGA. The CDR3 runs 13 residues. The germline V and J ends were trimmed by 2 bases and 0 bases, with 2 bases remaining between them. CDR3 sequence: CASSLYSYNEQFF. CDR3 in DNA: TGTGCCAGCAGCTTATACTCCTACAATGAGCAGTTCTTC.

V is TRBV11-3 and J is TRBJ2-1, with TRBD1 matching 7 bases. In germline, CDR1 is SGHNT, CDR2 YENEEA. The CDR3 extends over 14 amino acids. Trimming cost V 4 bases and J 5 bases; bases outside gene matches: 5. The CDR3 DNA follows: TGTGCCAGCAGCTCGAGGGACAGTCACAATGAGCAGTTCTTC. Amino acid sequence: CASSSRDSHNEQFF.

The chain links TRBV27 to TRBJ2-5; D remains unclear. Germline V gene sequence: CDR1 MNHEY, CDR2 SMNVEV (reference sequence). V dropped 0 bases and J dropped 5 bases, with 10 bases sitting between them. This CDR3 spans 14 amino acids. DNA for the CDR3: TGTGCCAGCAGTTTATCGCGAGTTTCCGAGACCCAGTACTTC. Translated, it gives CASSLSRVSETQYF.

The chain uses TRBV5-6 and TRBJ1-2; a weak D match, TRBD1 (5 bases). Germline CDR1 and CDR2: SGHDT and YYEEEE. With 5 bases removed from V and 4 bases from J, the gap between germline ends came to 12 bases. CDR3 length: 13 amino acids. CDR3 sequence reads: CASRQTGSYGYTF. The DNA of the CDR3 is TGTGCCAGCAGACAAACAGGTAGCTATGGCTACACCTTC.

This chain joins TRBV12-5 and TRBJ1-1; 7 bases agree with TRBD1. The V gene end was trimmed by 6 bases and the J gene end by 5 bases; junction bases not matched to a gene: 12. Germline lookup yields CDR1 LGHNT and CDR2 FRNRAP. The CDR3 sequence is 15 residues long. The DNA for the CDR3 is TGTGCTAGTGGCTCTCTCAGGGGGAACAAGACTGAAGCTTTCTTT. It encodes CASGSLRGNKTEAFF.

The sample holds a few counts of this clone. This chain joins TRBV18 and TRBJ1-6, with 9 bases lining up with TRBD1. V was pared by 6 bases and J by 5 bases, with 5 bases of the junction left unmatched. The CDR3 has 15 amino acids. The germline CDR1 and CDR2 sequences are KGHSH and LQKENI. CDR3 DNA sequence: TGTGCCAGCTCCAGGGGACAGGGTGATAATTCACCCCTCCACTTT. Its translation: CASSRGQGDNSPLHF.

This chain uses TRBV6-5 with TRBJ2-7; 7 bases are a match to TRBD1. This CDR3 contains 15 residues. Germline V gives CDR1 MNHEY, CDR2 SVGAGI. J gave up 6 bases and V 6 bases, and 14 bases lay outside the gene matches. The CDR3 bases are TGTGCCAGCAGCCTAGGGGGCGTATCGGCCCTCGAGCAGTACTTC. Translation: CASSLGGVSALEQYF.

CDR3 nucleotides: TGTGCCAGCAGTTCTAGACAGGGAACTAGCAATCAGCCCCAGCATTTT. Amino acid sequence: CASSSRQGTSNQPQHF. The chain combines TRBV27 with TRBJ1-5; 7 bases map to TRBD1. V shed 4 bases, J shed 0 bases, and the junction held 6 bases outside the gene matches. The CDR3 loop spans 16 amino acids. CDR1 MNHEY and CDR2 SMNVEV come from the germline V gene (reference sequence).

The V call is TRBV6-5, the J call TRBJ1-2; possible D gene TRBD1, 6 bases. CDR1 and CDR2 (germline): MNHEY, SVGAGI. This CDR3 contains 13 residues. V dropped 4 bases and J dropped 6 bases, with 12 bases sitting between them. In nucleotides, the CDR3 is TGTGCCAGCAGTTCACAGGGACGAGATGGCTACACCTTC. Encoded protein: CASSSQGRDGYTF.

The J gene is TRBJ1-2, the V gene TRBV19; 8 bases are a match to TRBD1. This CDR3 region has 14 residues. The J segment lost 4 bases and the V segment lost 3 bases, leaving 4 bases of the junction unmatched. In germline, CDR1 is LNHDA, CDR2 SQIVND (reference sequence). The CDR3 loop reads CASSIGQGSYGYTF. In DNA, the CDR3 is TGTGCCAGTAGTATCGGACAGGGTAGCTATGGCTACACCTTC.

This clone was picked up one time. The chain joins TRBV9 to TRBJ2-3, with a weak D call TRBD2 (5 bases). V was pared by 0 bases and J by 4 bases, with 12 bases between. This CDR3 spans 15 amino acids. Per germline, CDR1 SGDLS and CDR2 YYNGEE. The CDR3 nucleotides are TGTGCCAGCAGCGTAGACCGAGGAGGCCCAGATACGCAGTATTTT. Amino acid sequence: CASSVDRGGPDTQYF.

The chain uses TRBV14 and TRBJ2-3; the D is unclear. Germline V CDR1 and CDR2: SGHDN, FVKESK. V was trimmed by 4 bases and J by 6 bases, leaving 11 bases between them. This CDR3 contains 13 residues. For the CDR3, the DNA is TGTGCCAGCAGCCCAGCGAATTACGATACGCAGTATTTT. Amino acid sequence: CASSPANYDTQYF. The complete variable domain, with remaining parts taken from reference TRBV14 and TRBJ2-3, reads EAGVTQFPSHSVIEKGQTVTLRCDPISGHDNLYWYRRVMGKEIKFLLHFVKESKQDESGMPNNRFLAERTGGTYSTLKVQPAELEDSGVYFCASSPANYDTQYFGPGTRLTVL.

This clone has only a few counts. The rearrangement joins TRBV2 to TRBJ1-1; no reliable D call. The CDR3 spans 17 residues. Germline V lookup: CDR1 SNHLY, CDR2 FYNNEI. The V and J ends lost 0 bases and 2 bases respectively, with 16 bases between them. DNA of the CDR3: TGTGCCAGCAGTGAAGCCGGTGGACGGCGGGGTAACACTGAAGCTTTCTTT. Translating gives CASSEAGGRRGNTEAFF.

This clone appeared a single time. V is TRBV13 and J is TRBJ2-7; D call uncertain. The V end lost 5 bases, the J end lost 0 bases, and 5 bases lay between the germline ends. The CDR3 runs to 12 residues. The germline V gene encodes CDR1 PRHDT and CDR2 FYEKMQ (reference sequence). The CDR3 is CASSPNSYEQYF. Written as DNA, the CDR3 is TGTGCCAGCAGCCCCAACTCCTACGAGCAGTACTTC.

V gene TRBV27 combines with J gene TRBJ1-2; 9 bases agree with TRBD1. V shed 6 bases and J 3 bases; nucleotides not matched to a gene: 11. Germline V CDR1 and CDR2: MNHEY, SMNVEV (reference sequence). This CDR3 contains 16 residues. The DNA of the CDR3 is TGTGCCAGCAGGCGGGACAGGGAGAGGTTGGACTATGGCTACACCTTC. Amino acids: CASRRDRERLDYGYTF.

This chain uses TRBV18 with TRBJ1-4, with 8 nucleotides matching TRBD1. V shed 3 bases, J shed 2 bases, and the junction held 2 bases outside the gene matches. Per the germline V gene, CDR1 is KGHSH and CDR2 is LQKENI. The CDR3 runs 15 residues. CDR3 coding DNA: TGTGCCAGCTCACCCAGGGGGCCCACTAATGAAAAACTGTTTTTT. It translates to CASSPRGPTNEKLFF.

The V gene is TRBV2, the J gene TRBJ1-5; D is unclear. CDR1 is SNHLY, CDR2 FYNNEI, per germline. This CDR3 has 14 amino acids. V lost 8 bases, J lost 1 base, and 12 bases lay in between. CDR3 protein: CASGQDWSNQPQHF. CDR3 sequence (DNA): TGTGCCAGCGGTCAGGACTGGAGCAATCAGCCCCAGCATTTT.

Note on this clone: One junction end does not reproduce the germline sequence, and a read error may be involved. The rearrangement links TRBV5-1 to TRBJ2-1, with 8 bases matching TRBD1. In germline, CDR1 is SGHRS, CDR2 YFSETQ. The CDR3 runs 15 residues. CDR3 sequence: CASNLDRVGKDEQFF. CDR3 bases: TGCGCCAGCAACTTGGACAGGGTGGGCAAGGATGAGCAGTTCTTC.

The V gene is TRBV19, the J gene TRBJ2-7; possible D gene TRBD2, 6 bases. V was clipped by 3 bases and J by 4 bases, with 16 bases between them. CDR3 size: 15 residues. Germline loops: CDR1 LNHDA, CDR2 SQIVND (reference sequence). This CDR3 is CASSILPGVRYEQYF. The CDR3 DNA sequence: TGTGCCAGTAGTATCCTCCCGGGGGTGAGGTACGAGCAGTACTTC.

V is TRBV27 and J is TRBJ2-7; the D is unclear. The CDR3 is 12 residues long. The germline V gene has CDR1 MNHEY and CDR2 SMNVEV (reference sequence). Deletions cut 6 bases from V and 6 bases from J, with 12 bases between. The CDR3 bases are TGTGCCAGCAGGCCCAGACAACCCGAGCAGTACTTC. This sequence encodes CASRPRQPEQYF.

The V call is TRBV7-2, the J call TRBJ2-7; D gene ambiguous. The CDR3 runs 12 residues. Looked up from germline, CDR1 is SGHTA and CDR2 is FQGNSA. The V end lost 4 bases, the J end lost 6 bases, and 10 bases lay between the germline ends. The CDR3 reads CASSSPYGEQYF. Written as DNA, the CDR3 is TGTGCCAGCAGCTCCCCGTACGGCGAGCAGTACTTC.

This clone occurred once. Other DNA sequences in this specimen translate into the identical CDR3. The CDR3 here is CASSIGSSYNEQFF. CDR3 bases: TGTGCCAGTAGTATCGGTAGCTCCTACAATGAGCAGTTCTTC. The rearrangement joins TRBV19 to TRBJ2-1, with unresolved D. The CDR3 is 14 amino acids. Trimming cost V 3 bases and J 0 bases, with 6 bases left between them. Germline V gives CDR1 LNHDA, CDR2 SQIVND (reference sequence).

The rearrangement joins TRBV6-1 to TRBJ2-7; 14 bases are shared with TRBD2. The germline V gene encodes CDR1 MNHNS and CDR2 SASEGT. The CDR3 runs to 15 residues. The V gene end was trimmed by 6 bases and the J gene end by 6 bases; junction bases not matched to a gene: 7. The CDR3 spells CASSATSGGASEQYF. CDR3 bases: TGTGCCAGCAGCGCGACTAGCGGGGGGGCAAGCGAGCAGTACTTC.

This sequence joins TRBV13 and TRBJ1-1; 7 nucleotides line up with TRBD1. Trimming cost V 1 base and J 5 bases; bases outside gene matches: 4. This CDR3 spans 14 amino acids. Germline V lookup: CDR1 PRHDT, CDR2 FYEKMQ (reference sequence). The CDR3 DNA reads TGTGCCAGCAGCTTAGTAGGGGGCAGTACTGAAGCTTTCTTT. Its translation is CASSLVGGSTEAFF.

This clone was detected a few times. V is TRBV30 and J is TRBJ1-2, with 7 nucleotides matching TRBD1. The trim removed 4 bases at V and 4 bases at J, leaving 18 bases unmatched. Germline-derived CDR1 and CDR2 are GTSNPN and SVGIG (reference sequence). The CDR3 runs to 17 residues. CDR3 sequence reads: CAWTPVPLRQGFYGYTF. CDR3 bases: TGTGCCTGGACCCCCGTACCCCTCCGACAGGGTTTCTATGGCTACACCTTC.